A single sample is the source of the 19 T cell receptor beta chains below, sequenced in a study of preoperative IRX-2 immunotherapy in early breast cancer. Here immunoSEQ multiplex PCR was the method, and the copy in TCRdb shows in-frame clones only, minus some. The repertoire holds 55,000 to 70,000 clones, with roughly 94% as singletons. The treatment: preoperative locoregional IRX-2 cytokine immunotherapy. This material was obtained from a patient treated with IRX-2 immunotherapy. These receptors originate from a human donor with breast cancer.

The rearrangement links TRBV6-6 to TRBJ2-3; the D is unclear. In germline, CDR1 is MNHNY, CDR2 SVGAGI (reference sequence). The CDR3 sequence is 13 residues long. V was clipped by 7 bases and J by 0 bases, with 8 bases between them. This CDR3 reads CASTWGSTDTQYF. The CDR3 DNA reads as TGTGCCAGCACCTGGGGTAGCACAGATACGCAGTATTTT.

The gene calls are TRBV2 and TRBJ2-6; no clear D gene. V lost 2 bases to trimming and J lost 1 base, with 6 bases between them. Germline CDR1 and CDR2: SNHLY and FYNNEI. The CDR3 contains 15 residues. CDR3 amino acids: CASSEIQSGANVLTF. CDR3 sequence (DNA): TGTGCCAGCAGTGAAATCCAGTCTGGGGCCAACGTCCTGACTTTC.

The V gene is TRBV11-2, the J gene TRBJ2-7; 8 positions agree with TRBD1. The CDR3 has 14 amino acids. V lost 1 base and J lost 2; bases outside the gene matches: 1. The V gene's germline CDR1 is SGHAT and CDR2 FQNNGV. CDR3 sequence reads: CASSLGTGTYEQYF. The CDR3 region has the DNA TGTGCCAGCAGCTTAGGGACAGGGACCTACGAGCAGTACTTC.

The chain has TRBV19 and TRBJ2-7; a weak D match, TRBD1 (6 bases). The CDR3 consists of 15 residues. The V and J ends lost 5 bases and 3 bases respectively, with 17 bases between them. CDR1 and CDR2 from the germline V gene are LNHDA and SQIVND (reference sequence). The DNA for the CDR3 is TGTGCCAGTAGTGCGAGGGGACATCCGGACTACGAGCAGTACTTC. It specifies CASSARGHPDYEQYF.

This chain joins TRBV19 and TRBJ2-1, with D maybe TRBD2 (5 bases). This CDR3 comprises 15 residues. The V end lost 0 bases, the J end lost 7 bases, and 13 bases lay between the germline ends. The germline V gene has CDR1 LNHDA and CDR2 SQIVND (reference sequence). As DNA, the CDR3 is TGTGCCAGTAGTATAGATCGAGGGAAAATGAATGAGCAGTTCTTC. Translating gives CASSIDRGKMNEQFF.

The chain carries TRBV9 and TRBJ2-2, with a weak D call TRBD1 (6 bases). The CDR3 runs 15 residues. The V end lost 4 bases, the J end lost 4 bases, and 14 bases lay between the germline ends. Germline CDR1 SGDLS, CDR2 YYNGEE. DNA for the CDR3: TGTGCCAGCAGCCACCGGGACACGATCACCGGGGAGCTGTTTTTT. This sequence encodes CASSHRDTITGELFF.

The V call is TRBV12-5, the J call TRBJ1-3; 8 bases are shared with TRBD1. Germline lookup yields CDR1 LGHNT and CDR2 FRNRAP. This CDR3 comprises 19 residues. With 0 bases clipped from V and 0 bases from J, the junction kept 10 bases outside the gene matches. The DNA for the CDR3 is TGTGCTAGTGGTTTGGTCCTGGCGGGCACAGGGGGCTCTGGAAACACCATATATTTT. Translation gives CASGLVLAGTGGSGNTIYF.

This sequence joins TRBV2 and TRBJ2-3; D is possibly TRBD2 (6 bases). The CDR3 runs to 13 residues. The germline V gene encodes CDR1 SNHLY and CDR2 FYNNEI. Trimming shortened V by 4 bases and J by 6 bases, and 11 bases separated the two germline ends. The CDR3 nucleotides are TGTGCCAGCAGTGGGGGGGAATTGGATACGCAGTATTTT. Translating it yields CASSGGELDTQYF.

The chain combines TRBV7-3 with TRBJ1-2; tentative D call: TRBD1 (6 bases). Germline CDR1 and CDR2: SGHTA and FQGTGA. The CDR3 totals 13 residues. Trimming shortened V by 5 bases and J by 7 bases, and 14 bases separated the two germline ends. The CDR3 reads CASSLVGGSGYTF. Here the CDR3 DNA reads TGTGCCAGCAGCCTAGTGGGGGGCTCTGGCTACACCTTC.

This sequence joins TRBV11-3 and TRBJ2-3; no reliable D call. Deletions cut 8 bases from V and 0 bases from J, with 3 bases between. Germline V gives CDR1 SGHNT, CDR2 YENEEA. CDR3 length equals 11 residues. The CDR3 is CASGSTDTQYF. The CDR3 DNA sequence: TGTGCCAGCGGGAGCACAGATACGCAGTATTTT.

The chain recombines TRBV18 with TRBJ2-7; a weak D match, TRBD2 (5 bases). With 5 bases removed from V and 5 bases from J, the gap between germline ends came to 22 bases. Germline V gene lookup returns CDR1 KGHSH and CDR2 LQKENI. This CDR3 is built from 16 residues. The CDR3 region has the DNA TGTGCCAGCTCAAACCGTCAGGTGATAACGGGGAACGAGCAGTACTTC. Amino acids: CASSNRQVITGNEQYF.

This clone was seen just once. The chain links TRBV6-5 to TRBJ2-1; maybe TRBD2 (5 bases). Trimming removed 2 bases at V and 3 bases at J, with 8 bases between. The CDR3 is 14 amino acids. Germline CDR1 MNHEY, CDR2 SVGAGI. This CDR3 reads CASSYTGVYNEQFF. Written as DNA, the CDR3 is TGTGCCAGCAGTTACACCGGGGTCTACAATGAGCAGTTCTTC.

This chain connects TRBV10-3 to TRBJ2-7; D possibly corresponds to TRBD2 (5 bases). Trimming removed 4 bases from V and 1 base from J, with 8 bases in between. Germline V lookup: CDR1 ENHRY, CDR2 SYGVKD. The CDR3 loop spans 13 amino acids. CDR3 DNA: TGTGCCATCAGTGTTCGGGAATCCTACGAGCAGTACTTC. Translation gives CAISVRESYEQYF.

The V call is TRBV6-7, the J call TRBJ2-1; 7 nucleotides line up with TRBD2. TRBV6-7 is an ORF, with its function uncertain. The CDR3 contains 17 residues. After removal of 0 bases from V and 9 bases from J, the junction contained 14 bases not matched to a gene. The CDR3 spells CASSYSAGQERLGEQFF. The CDR3 DNA follows: TGTGCCAGCAGTTACTCAGCGGGGCAGGAGAGGCTCGGTGAGCAGTTCTTC.

CDR3 sequence (DNA): TGTGCCAGCAGCCTGACAGAAGGTGAGCAGTTCTTC. This gives the protein CASSLTEGEQFF. The V and J genes are TRBV6-1 and TRBJ2-1, with D tentatively TRBD1 (5 bases). V was cut by 6 bases and J by 9 bases, with 12 bases left in between. The CDR3 has 12 amino acids. Germline V gives CDR1 MNHNS, CDR2 SASEGT.

The gene calls are TRBV5-5 and TRBJ2-7, with D unresolved. Germline loops: CDR1 SGHKS, CDR2 YYEKEE (reference sequence). V was cut by 4 bases and J by 3 bases, with 20 bases left in between. The CDR3 is 16 residues long. This CDR3 is CASSPLNRPADYEQYF. CDR3 in DNA: TGTGCCAGCAGCCCTCTGAATCGACCGGCGGACTACGAGCAGTACTTC.

V usage is TRBV13 and J usage is TRBJ2-1, with D uncertain. The CDR3 is 12 residues long. Per the germline V gene, CDR1 is PRHDT and CDR2 is FYEKMQ (reference sequence). The V end was cut by 1 base, the J end by 6 bases, with 4 bases between. DNA for the CDR3: TGTGCCAGCAGCTTAGACGGCAATGAGCAGTTCTTC. Amino acids: CASSLDGNEQFF.

This sequence joins TRBV30 and TRBJ2-7; 7 bases align to TRBD2. Germline V CDR1 and CDR2: GTSNPN, SVGIG (reference sequence). The CDR3 covers 15 residues. Trimming at V came to 0 bases and at J to 0 bases, leaving 5 bases not matched to a gene. This CDR3 reads CAWSVVWEGSYEQYF. In nucleotides, the CDR3 is TGTGCCTGGAGTGTAGTGTGGGAGGGCTCCTACGAGCAGTACTTC.

The J gene is TRBJ1-2, the V gene TRBV28, with 7 positions matching TRBD1. CDR3 length: 16 residues. The V and J ends lost 6 bases and 0 bases, in that order; junction bases with no gene match: 10. Per germline, CDR1 MDHEN and CDR2 SYDVKM. This chain's CDR3 is CASSLDRERANYGYTF. The CDR3, as DNA: TGTGCCAGCAGCCTCGACAGGGAGAGGGCTAACTATGGCTACACCTTC.